The T cell receptor beta chain described here comes from a study of CD8 T cells in Susac syndrome. Reverse transcription of roughly 0.5 to 1 ug RNA was carried out with random hexamers. TCR beta CDR3 was amplified by immunoSEQ multiplex PCR. This amplification extended across 54 Vbeta and 13 Jbeta segments. TCRdb reprocessed the immunoSEQ multiplex PCR reads with MiXCR, giving one entry per CDR3 protein. The table includes under 200,000 distinct CDR3 sequences, approximately 95% detected once. The table lists this clonotype with a count of one. Germline V lookup: CDR1 MNHNS, CDR2 SASEGT. After removal of 4 bases from V and 2 bases from J, the junction contained 8 bases not matched to a gene. The CDR3 totals 16 residues.

What was sequenced was CD4+ T cells from PBMCs. This chain connects TRBV6-1 to TRBJ2-5; 9 bases match TRBD1. This receptor was taken from a human donor in good health. CDR3 nucleotide sequence: TGTGCCAGCAGTGCCCTCGGGACAGGGCTACAAGAGACCCAGTACTTC. This gives the protein CASSALGTGLQETQYF.